This T cell receptor beta chain is from a study of blood T cell repertoires in COVID-19. As for the study in general: There were acute and convalescent COVID-19 samples, and they came from the United States, Italy and Spain. Sample material is recorded as cDNA or gDNA derived from T cells, B-cell-depleted T cells, or PBMCs.

Sequenced by immunoSEQ multiplex PCR; TCRdb stores in-frame clones only, minus some. The table has approximately 240,000 clones, roughly 80% seen once; the top ten hold around 4.1%. The sequenced sample was peripheral blood. This TCR derives from a woman aged 35 to 49 with active or convalescent COVID-19.

CDR3 in amino acids: CASSLGEREKLFF. The CDR3 DNA reads as TGTGCCAGCAGTCTCGGGGAGCGTGAAAAACTGTTTTTT. V is TRBV7-9 and J is TRBJ1-4; no reliable D call. V was pared by 6 bases and J by 7 bases, with 12 bases between. Per germline, CDR1 SEHNR and CDR2 FQNEAQ (reference sequence). This CDR3 comprises 13 residues.